Listed below are T cell receptor beta chains from one sample, sequenced in a study of PD-L1 blockade in urothelial cancer. TCRdb's table, derived via immunoSEQ multiplex PCR, lists solely in-frame clones and lacks some. Counted here are some 45,000 clones, 70% to 90% occurring once; the ten biggest clones make up around a quarter. The sample here was PBMCs, taken around atezolizumab (anti-PD-L1) treatment. These receptors were obtained from a donor at least 40 years old with urothelial cancer. The conserved cysteine and the conserved F or W are not part of the CDR3 here. Size is stated for part of the rows, as once, few or many counts, or as a class when the clone is expanded.

cdr3_aa | cdr3_length | j_call | v_call | clone_size
ASVPSSSATTTQY | 13 | TRBJ2-3 | TRBV5-4 | -
ASSLAVGRIEQY | 12 | TRBJ2-7 | TRBV7-2 | -
ASSQDTGQGPQH | 12 | TRBJ1-5 | TRBV4-1 | -
ASSLGTRPYEQY | 12 | TRBJ2-7 | TRBV5-4 | -
ASRTQGYNYGYT | 12 | TRBJ1-2 | TRBV19 | -
ASSFGGRGRYQETQY | 15 | TRBJ2-5 | TRBV28 | -
ASSPGMEASGNTIY | 14 | TRBJ1-3 | TRBV18 | -
ASSPRTGFEKLF | 12 | TRBJ1-4 | TRBV7-2 | -
ASLAGGGSYGYT | 12 | TRBJ1-2 | TRBV6-6 | once
AWSEDIYNEQF | 11 | TRBJ2-1 | TRBV30 | -
AISESGGLAGTSTDTQY | 17 | TRBJ2-3 | TRBV10-3 | -
ASSLTGRGPGGYT | 13 | TRBJ1-2 | TRBV7-3 | -
ASSTRGGLTSYEQY | 14 | TRBJ2-7 | TRBV7-9 | -
ATRDRADEQY | 10 | TRBJ2-7 | TRBV19 | -
ASSETSGRAPDTQY | 14 | TRBJ2-3 | TRBV9 | -
ASSLLGTGVYNEQF | 14 | TRBJ2-1 | TRBV27 | once
ASSRAGPPYGYT | 12 | TRBJ1-2 | TRBV19 | -
AIRTDPGSDTQY | 12 | TRBJ2-3 | TRBV10-3 | -
ASSPQSALAPGELF | 14 | TRBJ2-2 | TRBV9 | once
ASSPGQGGVTETQY | 14 | TRBJ2-5 | TRBV4-3 | -
ASSNRETQY | 9 | TRBJ2-5 | TRBV11-1 | -
ATGGEFHQPQH | 11 | TRBJ1-5 | TRBV15 | -
ASSLLTTWNEQF | 12 | TRBJ2-1 | TRBV11-3 | -
ASSPLAGSGNQPQH | 14 | TRBJ1-5 | TRBV6-6 | -
ASSLVGRATRDTEAF | 15 | TRBJ1-1 | TRBV11-2 | -
ASSPRDIRLAGVGEQY | 16 | TRBJ2-7 | TRBV5-1 | -
ASSLEVGYGYT | 11 | TRBJ1-2 | TRBV28 | -
ASSGTFSSSGNTIY | 14 | TRBJ1-3 | TRBV5-1 | -
SVGSGGEQY | 9 | TRBJ2-7 | TRBV29-1 | -
ATQGQVPGGNTIY | 13 | TRBJ1-3 | TRBV10-1 | once
ASSLAQGLAGETQY | 14 | TRBJ2-5 | TRBV7-6 | -
ASSPTGGLGNQPQH | 14 | TRBJ1-5 | TRBV7-6 | -
ASSLVAGSYNEQF | 13 | TRBJ2-1 | TRBV5-1 | -
ASSLGDSGRLWGETQY | 16 | TRBJ2-5 | TRBV28 | -
AWSWASGAYEQY | 12 | TRBJ2-7 | TRBV30 | -
ASSWGTSGSYEQY | 13 | TRBJ2-7 | TRBV5-1 | -
SARQAYEQY | 9 | TRBJ2-7 | TRBV20-1 | -
ASSLFGPGTYEQY | 13 | TRBJ2-7 | TRBV5-1 | -
ASTLGPRGTQY | 11 | TRBJ2-5 | TRBV7-9 | -
ASSPPRVQY | 9 | TRBJ2-7 | TRBV18 | -
ASSLVRGGTEAF | 12 | TRBJ1-1 | TRBV5-1 | -
ASSYGGGRQDEQY | 13 | TRBJ2-7 | TRBV6-5 | -
ATRPGGGEKLF | 11 | TRBJ1-4 | TRBV10-3 | once
ASSLRDRGYNEQF | 13 | TRBJ2-1 | TRBV27 | -
ASHRAPQETQY | 11 | TRBJ2-5 | TRBV28 | -
AISGNSPNEQF | 11 | TRBJ2-1 | TRBV10-3 | -
ASSSAGPGRNTGELF | 15 | TRBJ2-2 | TRBV5-1 | -
ASSPRTGIVNEQF | 13 | TRBJ2-1 | TRBV18 | -
ASSIWASGRGGTYNEQF | 17 | TRBJ2-1 | TRBV19 | -
SARVGETQY | 9 | TRBJ2-5 | TRBV20-1 | -
ASSLIDERLEANSYEQY | 17 | TRBJ2-7 | TRBV7-7 | once
ASSQPGTGNYGYT | 13 | TRBJ1-2 | TRBV19 | few
ASSYGGQRKDGYT | 13 | TRBJ1-2 | TRBV6-6 | -
ASSLVGPGDYGYT | 13 | TRBJ1-2 | TRBV28 | few
ASRAGRREVHEQY | 13 | - | TRBV6-1 | -
ASRPRGRLVSTDTQY | 15 | TRBJ2-3 | TRBV28 | -
ASSSGTQQF | 9 | TRBJ2-1 | TRBV28 | -